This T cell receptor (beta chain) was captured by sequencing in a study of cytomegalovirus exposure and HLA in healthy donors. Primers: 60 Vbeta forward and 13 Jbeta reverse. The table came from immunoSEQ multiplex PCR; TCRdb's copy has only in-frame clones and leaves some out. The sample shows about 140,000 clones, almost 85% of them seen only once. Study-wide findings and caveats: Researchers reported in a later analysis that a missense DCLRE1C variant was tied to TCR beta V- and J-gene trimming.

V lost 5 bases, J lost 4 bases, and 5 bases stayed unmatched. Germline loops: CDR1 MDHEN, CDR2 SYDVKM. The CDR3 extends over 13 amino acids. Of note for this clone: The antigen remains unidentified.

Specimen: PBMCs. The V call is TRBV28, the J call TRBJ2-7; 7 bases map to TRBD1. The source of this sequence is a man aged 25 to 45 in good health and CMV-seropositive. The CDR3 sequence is CASSTDRYYEQYF. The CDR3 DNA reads TGTGCCAGCAGTACGGACAGGTATTACGAGCAGTACTTC.